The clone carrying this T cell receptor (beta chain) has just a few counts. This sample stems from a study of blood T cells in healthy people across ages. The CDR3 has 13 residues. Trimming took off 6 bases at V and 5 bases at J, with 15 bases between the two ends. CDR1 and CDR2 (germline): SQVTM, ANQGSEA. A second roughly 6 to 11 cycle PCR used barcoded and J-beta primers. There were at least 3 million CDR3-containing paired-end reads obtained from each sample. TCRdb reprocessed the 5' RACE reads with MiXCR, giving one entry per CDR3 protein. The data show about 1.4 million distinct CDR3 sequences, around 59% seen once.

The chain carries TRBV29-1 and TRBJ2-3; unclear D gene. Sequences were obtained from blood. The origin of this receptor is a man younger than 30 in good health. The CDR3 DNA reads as TGCAGCGTCGATGGGCAGGTTGGAGATACGCAGTATTTT. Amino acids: CSVDGQVGDTQYF.